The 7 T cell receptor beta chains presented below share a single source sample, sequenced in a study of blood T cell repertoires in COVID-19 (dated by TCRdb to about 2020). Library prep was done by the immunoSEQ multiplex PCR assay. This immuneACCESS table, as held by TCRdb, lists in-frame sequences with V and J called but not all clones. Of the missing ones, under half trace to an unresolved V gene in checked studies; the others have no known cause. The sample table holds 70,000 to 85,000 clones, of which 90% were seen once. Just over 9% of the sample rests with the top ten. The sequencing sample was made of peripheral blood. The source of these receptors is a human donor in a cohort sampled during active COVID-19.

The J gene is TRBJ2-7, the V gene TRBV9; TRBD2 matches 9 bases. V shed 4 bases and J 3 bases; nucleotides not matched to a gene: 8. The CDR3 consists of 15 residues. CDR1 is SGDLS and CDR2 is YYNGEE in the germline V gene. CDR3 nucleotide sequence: TGTGCCAGCAGCATCGGGACTAGCAGCCTCTACGAGCAGTACTTC. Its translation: CASSIGTSSLYEQYF.

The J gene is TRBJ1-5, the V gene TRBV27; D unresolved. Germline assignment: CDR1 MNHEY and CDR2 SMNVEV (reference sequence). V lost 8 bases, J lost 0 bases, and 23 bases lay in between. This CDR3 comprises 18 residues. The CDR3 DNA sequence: TGTGCCAGCCCCTCCTCCCGTTTGTGGCGGTATAGCAATCAGCCCCAGCATTTT. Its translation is CASPSSRLWRYSNQPQHF.

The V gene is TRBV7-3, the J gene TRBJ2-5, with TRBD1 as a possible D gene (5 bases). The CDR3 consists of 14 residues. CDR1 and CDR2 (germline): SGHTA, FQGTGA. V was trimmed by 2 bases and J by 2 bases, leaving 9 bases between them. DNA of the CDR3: TGTGCCAGCAGCTTATTTCCAGGGCAAGAGACCCAGTACTTC. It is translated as CASSLFPGQETQYF.

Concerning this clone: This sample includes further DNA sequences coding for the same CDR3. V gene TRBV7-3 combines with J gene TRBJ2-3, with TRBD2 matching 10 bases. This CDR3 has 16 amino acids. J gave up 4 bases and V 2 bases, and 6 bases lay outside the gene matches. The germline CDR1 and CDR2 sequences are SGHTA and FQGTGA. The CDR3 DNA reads TGTGCCAGCAGCTTAGGCCTAGCGGGAGATCCAGATACGCAGTATTTT. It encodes CASSLGLAGDPDTQYF.

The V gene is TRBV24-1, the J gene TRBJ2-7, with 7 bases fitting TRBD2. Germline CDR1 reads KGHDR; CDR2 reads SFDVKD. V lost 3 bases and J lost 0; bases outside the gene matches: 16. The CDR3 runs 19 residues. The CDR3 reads CATSDPASSGGSPSYEQYF. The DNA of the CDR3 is TGTGCCACCAGTGATCCCGCGTCTAGTGGCGGGAGTCCCTCCTACGAGCAGTACTTC.

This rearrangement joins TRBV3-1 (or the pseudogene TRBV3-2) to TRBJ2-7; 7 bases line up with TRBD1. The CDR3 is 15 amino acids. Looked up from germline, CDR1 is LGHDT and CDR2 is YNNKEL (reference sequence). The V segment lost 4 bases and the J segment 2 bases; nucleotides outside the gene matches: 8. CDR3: CASSPPGQYTYEQYF. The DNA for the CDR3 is TGTGCCAGCAGCCCCCCGGGACAGTACACCTACGAGCAGTACTTC.

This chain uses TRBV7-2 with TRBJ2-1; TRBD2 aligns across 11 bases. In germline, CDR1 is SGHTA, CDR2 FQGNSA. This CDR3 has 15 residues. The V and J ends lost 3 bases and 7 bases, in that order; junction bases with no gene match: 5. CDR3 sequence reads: CASSFTSGSTNEQFF. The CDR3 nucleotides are TGTGCCAGCAGCTTTACTAGCGGGAGTACAAATGAGCAGTTCTTC. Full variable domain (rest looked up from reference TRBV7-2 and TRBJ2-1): GAGVSQSPSNKVTEKGKDVELRCDPISGHTALYWYRQSLGQGLEFLIYFQGNSAPDKSGLPSDRFSAERTGGSVSTLTIQRTQQEDSAVYLCASSFTSGSTNEQFFGPGTRLTVL.